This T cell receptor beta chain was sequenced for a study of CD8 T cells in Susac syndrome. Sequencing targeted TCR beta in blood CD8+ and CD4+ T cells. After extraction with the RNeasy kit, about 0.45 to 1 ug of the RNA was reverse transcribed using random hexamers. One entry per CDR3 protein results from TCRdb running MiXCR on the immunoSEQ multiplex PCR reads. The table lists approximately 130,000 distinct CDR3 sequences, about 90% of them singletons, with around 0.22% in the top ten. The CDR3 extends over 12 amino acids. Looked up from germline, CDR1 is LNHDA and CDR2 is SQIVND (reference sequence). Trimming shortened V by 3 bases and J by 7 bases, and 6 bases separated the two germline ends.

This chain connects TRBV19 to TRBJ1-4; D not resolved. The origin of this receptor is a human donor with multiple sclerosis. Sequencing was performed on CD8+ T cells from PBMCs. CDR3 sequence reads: CASSIGGEKLFF. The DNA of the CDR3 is TGTGCCAGTAGTATTGGCGGTGAAAAACTGTTTTTT.